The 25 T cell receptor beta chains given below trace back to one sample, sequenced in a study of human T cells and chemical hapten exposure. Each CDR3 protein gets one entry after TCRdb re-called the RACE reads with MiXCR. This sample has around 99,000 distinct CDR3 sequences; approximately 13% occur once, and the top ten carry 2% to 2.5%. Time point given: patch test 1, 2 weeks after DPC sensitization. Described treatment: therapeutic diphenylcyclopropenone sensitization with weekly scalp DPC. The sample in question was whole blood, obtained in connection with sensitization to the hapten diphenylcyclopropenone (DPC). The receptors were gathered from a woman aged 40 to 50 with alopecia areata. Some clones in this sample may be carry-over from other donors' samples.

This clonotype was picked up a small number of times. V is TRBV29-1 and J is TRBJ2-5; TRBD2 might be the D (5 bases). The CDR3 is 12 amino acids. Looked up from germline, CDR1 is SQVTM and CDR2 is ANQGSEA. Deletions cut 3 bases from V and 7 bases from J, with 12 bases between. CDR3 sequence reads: CSVDEGVRTQYF. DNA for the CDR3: TGCAGCGTTGATGAGGGAGTAAGGACCCAGTACTTC.

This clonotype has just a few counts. The CDR3 spells CASSPTQRAGLANTEAFF. DNA of the CDR3: TGTGCCAGTAGTCCTACCCAGAGGGCAGGGCTAGCGAACACTGAAGCTTTCTTT. V and J are TRBV19 and TRBJ1-1; TRBD1 might be the D (5 bases). The V end lost 5 bases, the J end lost 1 base, and 23 bases lay between the germline ends. CDR3 length: 18 amino acids. In germline, CDR1 is LNHDA, CDR2 SQIVND (reference sequence). Full variable domain (remainder filled in from reference TRBV19 and TRBJ1-1): DGGITQSPKYLFRKEGQNVTLSCEQNLNHDAMYWYRQDPGQGLRLIYYSQIVNDFQKGDIAEGYSVSREKKESFPLTVTSAQKNPTAFYLCASSPTQRAGLANTEAFFGQGTRLTVV.

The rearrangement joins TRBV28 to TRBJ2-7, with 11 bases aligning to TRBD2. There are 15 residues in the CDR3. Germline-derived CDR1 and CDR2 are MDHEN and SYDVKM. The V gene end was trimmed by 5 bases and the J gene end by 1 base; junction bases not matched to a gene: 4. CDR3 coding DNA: TGTGCCAGCAGTCCTAGCGGGAGGCTGTCCTACGAGCAGTACTTC. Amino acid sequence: CASSPSGRLSYEQYF.

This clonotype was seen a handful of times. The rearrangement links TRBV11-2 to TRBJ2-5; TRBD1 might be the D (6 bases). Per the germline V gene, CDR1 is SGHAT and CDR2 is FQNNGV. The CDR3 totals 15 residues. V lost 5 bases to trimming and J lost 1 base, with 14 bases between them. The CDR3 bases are TGTGCCAGCAGCGCGGTCGACAGGTCCCAAGAGACCCAGTACTTC. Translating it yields CASSAVDRSQETQYF.

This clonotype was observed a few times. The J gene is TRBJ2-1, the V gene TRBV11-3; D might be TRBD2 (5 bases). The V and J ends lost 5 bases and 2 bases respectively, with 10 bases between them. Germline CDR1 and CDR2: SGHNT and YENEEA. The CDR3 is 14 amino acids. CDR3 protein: CASSPRTAYNEQFF. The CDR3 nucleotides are TGTGCCAGCAGCCCGAGGACTGCCTACAATGAGCAGTTCTTC.

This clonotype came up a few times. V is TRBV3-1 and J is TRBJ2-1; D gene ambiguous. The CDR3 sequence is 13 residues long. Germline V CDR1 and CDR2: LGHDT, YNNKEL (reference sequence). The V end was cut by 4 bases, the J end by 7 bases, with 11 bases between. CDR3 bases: TGTGCCAGCAGCCTCGAAGGAGTAAATGAGCAGTTCTTC. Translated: CASSLEGVNEQFF.

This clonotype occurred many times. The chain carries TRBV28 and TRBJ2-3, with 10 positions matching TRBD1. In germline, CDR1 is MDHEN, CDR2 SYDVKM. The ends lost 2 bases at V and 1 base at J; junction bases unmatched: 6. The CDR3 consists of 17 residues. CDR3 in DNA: TGTGCCAGCAGTTTACGGACAGGGGGGATGGGCACAGATACGCAGTATTTT. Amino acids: CASSLRTGGMGTDTQYF.

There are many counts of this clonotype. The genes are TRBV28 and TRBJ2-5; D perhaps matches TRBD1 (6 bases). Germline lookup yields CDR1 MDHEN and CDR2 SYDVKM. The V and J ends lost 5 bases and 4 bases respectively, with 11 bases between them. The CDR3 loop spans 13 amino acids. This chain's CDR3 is CASSPGVPETQYF. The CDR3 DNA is TGTGCCAGCAGTCCAGGGGTCCCAGAGACCCAGTACTTC.

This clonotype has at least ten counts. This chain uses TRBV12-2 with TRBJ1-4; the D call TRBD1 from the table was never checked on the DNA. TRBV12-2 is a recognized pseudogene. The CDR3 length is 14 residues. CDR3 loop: CASRLEGGGEKLFF. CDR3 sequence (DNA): TGTGCAAGTCGCTTAGAAGGGGGAGGAGAAAAACTGTTTTTT.

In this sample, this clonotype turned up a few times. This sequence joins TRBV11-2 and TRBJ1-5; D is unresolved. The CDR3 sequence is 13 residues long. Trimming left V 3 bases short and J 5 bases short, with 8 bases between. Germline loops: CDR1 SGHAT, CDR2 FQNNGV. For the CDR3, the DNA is TGTGCCAGCAGCTTTAGAGAAGATCAGCCCCAGCATTTT. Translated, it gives CASSFREDQPQHF.

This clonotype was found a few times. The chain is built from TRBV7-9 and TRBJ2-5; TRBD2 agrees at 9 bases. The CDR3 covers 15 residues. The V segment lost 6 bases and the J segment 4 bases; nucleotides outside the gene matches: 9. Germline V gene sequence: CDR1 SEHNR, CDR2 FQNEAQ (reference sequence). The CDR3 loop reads CASRNLAGRPETQYF. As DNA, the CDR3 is TGTGCCAGCAGGAATCTAGCGGGAAGGCCAGAGACCCAGTACTTC.

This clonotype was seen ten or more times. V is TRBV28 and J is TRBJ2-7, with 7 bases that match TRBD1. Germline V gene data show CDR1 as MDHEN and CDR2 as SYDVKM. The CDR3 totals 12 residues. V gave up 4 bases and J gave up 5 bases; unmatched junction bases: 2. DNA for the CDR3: TGTGCCAGCAGTTCAGGGGGAAACGAGCAGTACTTC. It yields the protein CASSSGGNEQYF. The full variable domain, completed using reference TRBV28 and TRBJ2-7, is DVKVTQSSRYLVKRTGEKVFLECVQDMDHENMFWYRQDPGLGLRLIYFSYDVKMKEKGDIPEGYSVSREKKERFSLILESASTNQTSMYLCASSSGGNEQYFGPGTRLTVT.

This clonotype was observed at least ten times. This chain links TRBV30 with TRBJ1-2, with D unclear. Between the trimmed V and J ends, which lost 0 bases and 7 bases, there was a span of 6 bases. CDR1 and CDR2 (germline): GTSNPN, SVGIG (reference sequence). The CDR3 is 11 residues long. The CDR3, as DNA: TGTGCCTGGAGTGTTGGGAGTGGCTACACCTTC. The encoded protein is CAWSVGSGYTF.

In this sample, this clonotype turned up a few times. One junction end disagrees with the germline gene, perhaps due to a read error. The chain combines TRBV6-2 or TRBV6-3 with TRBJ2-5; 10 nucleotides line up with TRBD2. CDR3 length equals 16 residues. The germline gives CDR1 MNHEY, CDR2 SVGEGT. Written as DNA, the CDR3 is TGTGCCAGCAGCTACTTAGCGGGAGGCAGCCAAGAGACCCAGTACTTC. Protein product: CASSYLAGGSQETQYF.

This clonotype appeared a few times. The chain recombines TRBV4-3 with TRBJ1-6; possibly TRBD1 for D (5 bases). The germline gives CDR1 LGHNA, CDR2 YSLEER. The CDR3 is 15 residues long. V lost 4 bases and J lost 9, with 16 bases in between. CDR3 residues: CASSRRRGDASPLHF. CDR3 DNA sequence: TGCGCCAGCAGCCGAAGACGAGGGGATGCTTCACCCCTCCACTTT.

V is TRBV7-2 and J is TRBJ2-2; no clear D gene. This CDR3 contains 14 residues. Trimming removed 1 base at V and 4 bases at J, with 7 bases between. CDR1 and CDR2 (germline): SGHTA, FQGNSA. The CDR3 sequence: CASSLVPSTGELFF. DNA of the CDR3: TGTGCCAGCAGCTTAGTGCCTTCCACCGGGGAGCTGTTTTTT.

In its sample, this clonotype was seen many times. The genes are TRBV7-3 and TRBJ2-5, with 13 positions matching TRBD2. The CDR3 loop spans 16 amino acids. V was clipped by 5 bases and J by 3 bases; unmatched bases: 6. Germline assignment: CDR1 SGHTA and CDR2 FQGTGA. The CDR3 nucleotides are TGTGCCAGCAGCGCCAACGGACTAGCGGGAGAAGAGACCCAGTACTTC. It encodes CASSANGLAGEETQYF.

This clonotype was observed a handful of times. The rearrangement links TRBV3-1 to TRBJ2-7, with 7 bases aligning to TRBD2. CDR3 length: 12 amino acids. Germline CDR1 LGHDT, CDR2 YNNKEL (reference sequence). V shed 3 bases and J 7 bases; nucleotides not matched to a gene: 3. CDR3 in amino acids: CASSHYGGEQYF. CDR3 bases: TGTGCCAGCAGCCACTACGGGGGGGAGCAGTACTTC.

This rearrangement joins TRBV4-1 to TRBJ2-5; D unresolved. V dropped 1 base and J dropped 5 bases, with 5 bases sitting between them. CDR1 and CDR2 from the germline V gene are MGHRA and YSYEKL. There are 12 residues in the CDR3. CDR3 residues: CASSQVSETQYF. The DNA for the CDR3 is TGCGCCAGCAGCCAAGTTTCGGAGACCCAGTACTTC.

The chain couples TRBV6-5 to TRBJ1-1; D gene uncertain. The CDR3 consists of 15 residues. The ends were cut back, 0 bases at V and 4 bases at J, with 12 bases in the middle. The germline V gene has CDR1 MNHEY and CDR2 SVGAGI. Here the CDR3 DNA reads TGTGCCAGCAGTTACTCTAGGGTAAAACGCACTGAAGCTTTCTTT. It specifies CASSYSRVKRTEAFF.

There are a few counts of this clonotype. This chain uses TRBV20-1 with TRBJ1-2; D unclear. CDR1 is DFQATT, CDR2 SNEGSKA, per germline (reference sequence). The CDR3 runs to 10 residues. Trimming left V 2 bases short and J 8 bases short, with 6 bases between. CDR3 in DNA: TGCAGTGCTAGAAACGGGGGCTACACCTTC. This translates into CSARNGGYTF.

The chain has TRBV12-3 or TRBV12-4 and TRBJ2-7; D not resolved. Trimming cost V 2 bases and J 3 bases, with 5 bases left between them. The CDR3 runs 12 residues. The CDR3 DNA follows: TGTGCCAGCAGTTTACGTTTCTACGAGCAGTACTTC. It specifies CASSLRFYEQYF.

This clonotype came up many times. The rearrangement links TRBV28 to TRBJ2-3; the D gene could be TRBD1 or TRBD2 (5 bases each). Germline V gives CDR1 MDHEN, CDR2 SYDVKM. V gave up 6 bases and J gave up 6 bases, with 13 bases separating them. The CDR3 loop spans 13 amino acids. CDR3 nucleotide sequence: TGTGCCAGCAGCTTAGGAGAGGGGGATACGCAGTATTTT. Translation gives CASSLGEGDTQYF.

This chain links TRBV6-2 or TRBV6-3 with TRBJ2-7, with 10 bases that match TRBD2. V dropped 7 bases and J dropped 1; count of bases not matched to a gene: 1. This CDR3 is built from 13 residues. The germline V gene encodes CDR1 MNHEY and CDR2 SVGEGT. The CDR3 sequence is CASKAGGSYEQYF. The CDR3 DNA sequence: TGTGCCAGCAAAGCGGGAGGGTCCTACGAGCAGTACTTC.

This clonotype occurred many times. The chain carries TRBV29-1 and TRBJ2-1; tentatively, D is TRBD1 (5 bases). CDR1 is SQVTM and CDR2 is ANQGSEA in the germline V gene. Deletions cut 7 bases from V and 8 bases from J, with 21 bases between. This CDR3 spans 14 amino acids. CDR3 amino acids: CSGRREVGVDEQFF. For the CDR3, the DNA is TGCAGCGGTCGCCGTGAGGTAGGGGTCGATGAGCAGTTCTTC.